The rows below give T cell receptor beta chains drawn from one sample of a study of graft-versus-host responses after intestinal transplantation. These TCRs are of unknown antigen specificity. Sequencing was performed with immunoSEQ multiplex PCR; in TCRdb, only in-frame clones are kept and a portion is missing. The repertoire includes under 140,000 clones, 85% to 95% of them detected once, and 0.4% to 0.65% sits in the top ten. The starting material was unstimulated CD8+ T cells sorted from spleen or lymph node cells, obtained before intestinal transplant. Receptor source: a human donor who received an intestinal transplant. CDR3s include the opening cysteine and the closing phenylalanine or tryptophan. A D gene is named only where the DNA matches it firmly. Clone size, where shown, is once, few, many, or a class for clones that have expanded.

>TRBJ1-1|-|-|TRBV5-1
TGCGCCAGCAGCTTGGAGGTTAAAAGGTCCCCAGCTGAAGCTTTCTTT
CASSLEVKRSPAEAFF
>TRBJ2-5|once|TRBD1|TRBV6-1
TGTGCCAGCAGTGAAAGTTGGGACAGACAAGAGACCCAGTACTTC
CASSESWDRQETQYF
>TRBJ2-3|-|-|TRBV5-6
TGTGCCAGCAGCTTGGAGTCAGGGCGCACAGATACGCAGTATTTT
CASSLESGRTDTQYF
>TRBJ2-7|-|TRBD2|TRBV6-5
TGTGCCAGCAGCCCCGGGATAGCGGGAGTATACGAGCAGTACTTC
CASSPGIAGVYEQYF
>TRBJ2-1|-|-|TRBV7-6
TGTGCCAGCAGCTCTTACCTCAGCTCCTACAATGAGCAGTTCTTC
CASSSYLSSYNEQFF
>TRBJ2-3|-|TRBD2|TRBV7-9
TGTGCCAGCAGCTATCAGGGACTAGCGGGAGCAGATACGCAGTATTTT
CASSYQGLAGADTQYF
>TRBJ2-1|-|-|TRBV27
TGTGCCAGCAGTTTATCCGCAGGGGGGAATGAGCAGTTCTTC
CASSLSAGGNEQFF
>TRBJ2-1|-|-|TRBV27
TGTGCCAGCAGTCCCCGTGGGGCCTACAATGAGCAGTTCTTC
CASSPRGAYNEQFF
>TRBJ2-7|-|TRBD2|TRBV4-1
TGCGCCAGCAGCCAAGGTCTCGGCGGGAGGGTATCCTACGAGCAGTACTTC
CASSQGLGGRVSYEQYF
>TRBJ2-7|-|-|TRBV29-1
TGCAGCGTTCGGACATCCCACTACGAGCAGTACTTC
CSVRTSHYEQYF
>TRBJ2-7|few|-|TRBV4-1
TGCGCCAGCAGCCGACTGGACAACTCCTACGAGCAGTACTTC
CASSRLDNSYEQYF
>TRBJ2-4|-|-|TRBV5-6
TGTGCCAGCAGCTTGGGACTAGTGGGCAAAAACATTCAGTACTTC
CASSLGLVGKNIQYF
>TRBJ2-3|-|TRBD1|TRBV7-3
TGTGCCAGCAGCTTGGGACAGGGTTCGACAGATACGCAGTATTTT
CASSLGQGSTDTQYF
>TRBJ2-3|-|-|TRBV9
TGTGCCAGCAGCGAGAGTTTTGGGGAGACTAGCACAGATACGCAGTATTTT
CASSESFGETSTDTQYF
>TRBJ2-7|-|TRBD1|TRBV5-1
TGCGCCAGCAGCCCCCTGGGACAGGCCTACGAGCAGTACTTC
CASSPLGQAYEQYF
>TRBJ1-1|-|-|TRBV6-5
TGTGCCAGCAGTTACTCGGGTTACCCCCCTGAAGCTTTCTTT
CASSYSGYPPEAFF
>TRBJ2-7|-|-|TRBV4-1
TGCGCCAGCAGCTATGGTCGGGGTGCCTACGAGCAGTACTTC
CASSYGRGAYEQYF
>TRBJ2-2|few|-|TRBV11-3
TGTGCCAGCAGCTCCCGATACCTCACCGGGGAGCTGTTTTTT
CASSSRYLTGELFF
>TRBJ2-2|-|TRBD1|TRBV7-9
TGTGCCAGCAGCTCCACAGGGGGCACCGGGGAGCTGTTTTTT
CASSSTGGTGELFF
>TRBJ1-5|-|-|TRBV28
TGTGCCAGCAGTTTTCTCGGCATGGCTTATCAGCCCCAGCATTTT
CASSFLGMAYQPQHF
>TRBJ1-2|-|-|TRBV12-5
TGTGCTAGTGGGCCTACCTTGGGAGGGACTCTTTATGGCTACACCTTC
CASGPTLGGTLYGYTF
>TRBJ2-1|-|-|TRBV6-1
TGTGCCAGCAGTGAAGGACAAGGGGGGGGGTTGGACAATGAGCAGTTCTTC
CASSEGQGGGLDNEQFF